This T cell receptor beta chain was sequenced during a study of blood T cell repertoires in COVID-19. Assay: immunoSEQ multiplex PCR; the TCRdb copy retains only in-frame clones and omits some. This table holds over 150,000 clones, roughly nine tenths found once. Enrollees, about 18 to 95 years old, lived in about two dozen US areas. Two negative PCRs, clearance, or symptom resolution were required of recovered Cohort 3 donors. With V trimmed by 3 bases and J by 7 bases, 8 bases remained unmatched. CDR1 is MNHEY, CDR2 SMNVEV, per germline (reference sequence). The CDR3 is 14 amino acids. This chain joins TRBV27 and TRBJ2-7, with 8 bases that match TRBD1. What was sequenced was PBMCs or T cells enriched from blood (not recorded which). The sequence was obtained from a woman aged 50 to 65 who had recovered from COVID-19. CDR3 nucleotide sequence: TGTGCCAGCAGTTTCCAGGGGGCCCTTACGGAGCAGTACTTC. Translated, it gives CASSFQGALTEQYF.